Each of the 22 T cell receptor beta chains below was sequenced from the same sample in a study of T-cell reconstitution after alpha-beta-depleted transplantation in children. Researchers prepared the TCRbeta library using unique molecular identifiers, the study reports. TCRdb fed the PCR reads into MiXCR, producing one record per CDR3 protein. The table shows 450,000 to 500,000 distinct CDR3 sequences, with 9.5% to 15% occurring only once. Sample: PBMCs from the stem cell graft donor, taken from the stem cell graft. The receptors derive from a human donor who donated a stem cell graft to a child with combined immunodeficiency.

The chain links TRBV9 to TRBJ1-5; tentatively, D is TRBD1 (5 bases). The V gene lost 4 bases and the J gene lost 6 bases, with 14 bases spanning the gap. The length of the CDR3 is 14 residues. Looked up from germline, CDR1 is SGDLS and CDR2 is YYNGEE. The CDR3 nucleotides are TGTGCCAGCAGCCCTACCGGGGGTAGTCAGCCCCAGCATTTT. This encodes CASSPTGGSQPQHF.

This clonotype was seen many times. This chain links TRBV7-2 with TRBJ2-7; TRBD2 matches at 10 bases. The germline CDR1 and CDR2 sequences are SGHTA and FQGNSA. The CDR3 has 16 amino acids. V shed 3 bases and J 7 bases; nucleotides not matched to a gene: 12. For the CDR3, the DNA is TGTGCCAGCAGCTTCCTTAGCGGGGGGATTGGGAGGGAGCAGTACTTC. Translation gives CASSFLSGGIGREQYF.

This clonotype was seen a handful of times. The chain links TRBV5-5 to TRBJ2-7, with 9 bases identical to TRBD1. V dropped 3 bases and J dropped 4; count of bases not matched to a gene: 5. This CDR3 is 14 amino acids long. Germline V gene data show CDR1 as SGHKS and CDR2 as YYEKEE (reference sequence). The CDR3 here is CASSSSTGGYEQYF. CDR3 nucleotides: TGTGCCAGCAGCTCTTCGACAGGGGGTTACGAGCAGTACTTC.

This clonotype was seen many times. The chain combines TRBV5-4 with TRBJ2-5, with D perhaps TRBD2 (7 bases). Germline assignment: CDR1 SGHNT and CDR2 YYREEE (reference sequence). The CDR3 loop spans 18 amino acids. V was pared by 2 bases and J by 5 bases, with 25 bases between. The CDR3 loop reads CASSFGRLGFEGGETQYF. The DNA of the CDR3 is TGTGCCAGCAGCTTCGGTCGTCTAGGCTTTGAGGGGGGGGAGACCCAGTACTTC.

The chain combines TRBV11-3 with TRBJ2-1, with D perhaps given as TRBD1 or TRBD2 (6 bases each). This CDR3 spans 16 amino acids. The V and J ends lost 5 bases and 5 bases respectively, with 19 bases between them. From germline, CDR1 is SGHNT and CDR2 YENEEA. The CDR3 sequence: CASSRMMTGGDNEQFF. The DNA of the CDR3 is TGTGCCAGCAGCCGAATGATGACAGGAGGGGACAATGAGCAGTTCTTC.

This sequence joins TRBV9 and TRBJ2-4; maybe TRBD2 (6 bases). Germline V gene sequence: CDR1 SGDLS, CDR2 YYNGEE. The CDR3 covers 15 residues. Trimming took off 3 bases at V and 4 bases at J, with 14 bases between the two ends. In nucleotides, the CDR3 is TGTGCCAGCAGCGCCGGCCTAGCGCCGAAAAACATTCAGTACTTC. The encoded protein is CASSAGLAPKNIQYF.

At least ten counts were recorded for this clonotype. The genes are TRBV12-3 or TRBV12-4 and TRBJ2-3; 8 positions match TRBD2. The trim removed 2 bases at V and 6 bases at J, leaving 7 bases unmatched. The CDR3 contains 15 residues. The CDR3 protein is CASSLSAGVGDTQYF. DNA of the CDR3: TGTGCCAGCAGTTTATCAGCGGGAGTGGGCGATACGCAGTATTTT.

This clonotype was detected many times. The CDR3 region has the DNA TGCAGTGTTCCGACAGGGTACTACAATGAGCAGTTCTTC. Amino acids: CSVPTGYYNEQFF. The V call is TRBV20-1, the J call TRBJ2-1, with 7 bases lining up with TRBD1. Per the germline V gene, CDR1 is DFQATT and CDR2 is SNEGSKA (reference sequence). CDR3 size: 13 residues. The ends lost 7 bases at V and 3 bases at J; junction bases unmatched: 6.

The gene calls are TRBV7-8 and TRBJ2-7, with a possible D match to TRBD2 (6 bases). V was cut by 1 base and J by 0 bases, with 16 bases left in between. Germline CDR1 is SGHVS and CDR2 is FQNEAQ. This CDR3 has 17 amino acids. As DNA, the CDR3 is TGTGCCAGCAGCTTAGAAGCGGGCTGGGTGAGCTCCTACGAGCAGTACTTC. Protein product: CASSLEAGWVSSYEQYF.

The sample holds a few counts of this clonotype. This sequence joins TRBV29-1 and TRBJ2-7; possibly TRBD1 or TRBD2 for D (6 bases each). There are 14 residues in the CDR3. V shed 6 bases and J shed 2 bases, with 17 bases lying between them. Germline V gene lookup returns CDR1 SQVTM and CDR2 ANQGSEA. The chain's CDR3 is CSVPGEDRTYEQYF. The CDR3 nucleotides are TGCAGCGTCCCCGGGGAGGACAGAACCTACGAGCAGTACTTC.

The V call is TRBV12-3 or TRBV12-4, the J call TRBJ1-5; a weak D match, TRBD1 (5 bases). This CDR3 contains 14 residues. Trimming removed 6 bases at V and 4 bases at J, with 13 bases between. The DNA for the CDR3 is TGTGCCAGCAGCAACAGGTATGGGAATCAGCCCCAGCATTTT. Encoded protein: CASSNRYGNQPQHF.

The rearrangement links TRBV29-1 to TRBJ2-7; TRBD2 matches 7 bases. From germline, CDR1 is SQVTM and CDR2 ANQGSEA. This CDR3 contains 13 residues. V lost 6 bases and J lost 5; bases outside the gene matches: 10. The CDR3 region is CSVLWRETNEQYF. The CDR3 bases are TGCAGCGTCCTCTGGCGGGAGACCAACGAGCAGTACTTC.

DNA for the CDR3: TGTGCCAGCAGGGAACAGGGGAGGCAAGAGACCCAGTACTTC. Protein sequence: CASREQGRQETQYF. This chain links TRBV12-3 or TRBV12-4 with TRBJ2-5, with TRBD1 as a possible D gene (7 bases). Trimming pared 6 bases from V and 2 bases from J, leaving 13 bases between. This CDR3 contains 14 residues.

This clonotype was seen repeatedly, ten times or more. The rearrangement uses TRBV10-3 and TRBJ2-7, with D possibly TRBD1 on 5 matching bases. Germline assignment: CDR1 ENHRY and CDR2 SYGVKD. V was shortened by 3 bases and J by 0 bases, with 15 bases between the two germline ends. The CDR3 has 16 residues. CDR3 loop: CAISDSRDRSSYEQYF. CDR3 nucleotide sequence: TGTGCCATCAGTGATTCCAGGGATAGGAGCTCCTACGAGCAGTACTTC.

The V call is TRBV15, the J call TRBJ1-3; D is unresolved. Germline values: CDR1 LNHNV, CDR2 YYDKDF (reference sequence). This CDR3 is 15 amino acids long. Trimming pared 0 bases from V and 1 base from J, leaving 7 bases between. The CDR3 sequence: CATSRDLASGNTIYF. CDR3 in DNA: TGTGCCACCAGCAGAGATCTTGCTTCTGGAAACACCATATATTTT. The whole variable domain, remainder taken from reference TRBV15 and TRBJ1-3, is DAMVIQNPRYQVTQFGKPVTLSCSQTLNHNVMYWYQQKSSQAPKLLFHYYDKDFNNEADTPDNFQSRRPNTSFCFLDIRSPGLGDTAMYLCATSRDLASGNTIYFGEGSWLTVV.

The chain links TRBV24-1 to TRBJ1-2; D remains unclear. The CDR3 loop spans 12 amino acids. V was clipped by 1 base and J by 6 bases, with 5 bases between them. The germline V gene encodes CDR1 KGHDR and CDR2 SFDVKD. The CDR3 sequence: CATSDFQDGYTF. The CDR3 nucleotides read TGTGCCACCAGTGATTTTCAAGATGGCTACACCTTC.

CDR3 in amino acids: CASAGAIYNEQFF. CDR3 coding DNA: TGTGCCAGCGCTGGGGCAATCTACAATGAGCAGTTCTTC. This chain joins TRBV11-2 and TRBJ2-1; possible D gene TRBD1, 5 bases. CDR1 SGHAT and CDR2 FQNNGV come from the germline V gene. With 8 bases removed from V and 3 bases from J, the gap between germline ends came to 11 bases. The CDR3 has 13 residues.

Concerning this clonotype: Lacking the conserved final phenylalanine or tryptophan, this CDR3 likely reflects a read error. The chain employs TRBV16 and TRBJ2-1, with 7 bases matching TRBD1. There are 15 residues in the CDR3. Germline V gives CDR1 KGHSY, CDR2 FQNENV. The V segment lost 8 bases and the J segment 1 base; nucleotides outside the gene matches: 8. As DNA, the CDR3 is TGTGCCAGCTCTACCCGGACAGGTTCCTACAATGAGCAGTTCTGC. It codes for CASSTRTGSYNEQFC.

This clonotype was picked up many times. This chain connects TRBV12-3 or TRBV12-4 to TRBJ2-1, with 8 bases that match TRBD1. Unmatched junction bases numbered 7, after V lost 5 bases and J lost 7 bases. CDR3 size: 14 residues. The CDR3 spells CASSEGQVGNEQFF. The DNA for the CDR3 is TGTGCCAGCAGTGAGGGACAGGTTGGAAATGAGCAGTTCTTC.

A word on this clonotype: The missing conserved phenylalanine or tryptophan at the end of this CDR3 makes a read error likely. Here the CDR3 DNA reads TGTGCCAGCAGTTACGGCCTTTCGAGGACTGAAGCTTTCATT. Translated, it gives CASSYGLSRTEAFI. The rearrangement uses TRBV11-2 and TRBJ1-1, with no clear D. This CDR3 has 14 residues. The germline V gene has CDR1 SGHAT and CDR2 FQNNGV. Trimming removed 6 bases at V and 5 bases at J, with 16 bases between.

The CDR3 DNA sequence: TGCAGCGTTGAAGAGTCTCGACTAGGCCAAGAGACCCAGTACTTC. Protein product: CSVEESRLGQETQYF. The rearrangement links TRBV29-1 to TRBJ2-5; possibly TRBD2 for D (6 bases). The V gene's germline CDR1 is SQVTM and CDR2 ANQGSEA. The CDR3 covers 15 residues. Trimming pared 0 bases from V and 1 base from J, leaving 12 bases between.

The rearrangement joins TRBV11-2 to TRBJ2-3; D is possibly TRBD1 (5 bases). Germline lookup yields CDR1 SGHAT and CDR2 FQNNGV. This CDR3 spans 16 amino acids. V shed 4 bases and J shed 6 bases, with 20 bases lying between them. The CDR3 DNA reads TGTGCCAGCAGCTACCGTGGAGCTAGTGGGGCGGATACGCAGTATTTT. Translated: CASSYRGASGADTQYF.